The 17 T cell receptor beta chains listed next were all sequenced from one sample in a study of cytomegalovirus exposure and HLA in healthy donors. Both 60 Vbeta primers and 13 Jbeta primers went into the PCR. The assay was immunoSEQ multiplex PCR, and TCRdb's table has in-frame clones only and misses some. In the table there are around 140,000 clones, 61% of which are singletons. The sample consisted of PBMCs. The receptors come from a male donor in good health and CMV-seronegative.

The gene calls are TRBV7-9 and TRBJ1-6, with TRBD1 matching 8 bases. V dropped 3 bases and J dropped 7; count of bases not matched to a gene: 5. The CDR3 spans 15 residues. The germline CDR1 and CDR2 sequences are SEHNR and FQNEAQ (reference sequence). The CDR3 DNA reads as TGTGCCAGCAGCTTTCAGACAGGGGAAAATTCACCCCTCCACTTT. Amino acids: CASSFQTGENSPLHF.

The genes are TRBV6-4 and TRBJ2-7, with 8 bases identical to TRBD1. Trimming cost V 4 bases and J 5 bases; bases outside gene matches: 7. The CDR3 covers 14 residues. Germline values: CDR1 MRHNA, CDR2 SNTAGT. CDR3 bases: TGTGCCAGCAGTGGCCTAGGACAGGGCCACGAGCAGTACTTC. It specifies CASSGLGQGHEQYF.

The CDR3 is CATSRPSNYGYTF. CDR3 sequence (DNA): TGTGCCACCAGCAGACCGTCTAACTATGGCTACACCTTC. The chain has TRBV15 and TRBJ1-2; D is unclear. The germline V gene encodes CDR1 LNHNV and CDR2 YYDKDF (reference sequence). This CDR3 region has 13 residues. V was clipped by 2 bases and J by 0 bases, with 4 bases between them.

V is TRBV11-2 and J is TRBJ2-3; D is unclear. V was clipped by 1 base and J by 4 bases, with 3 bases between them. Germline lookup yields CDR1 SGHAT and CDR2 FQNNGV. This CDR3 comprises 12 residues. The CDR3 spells CASSLVSDTQYF. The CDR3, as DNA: TGTGCCAGCAGCTTAGTATCAGATACGCAGTATTTT. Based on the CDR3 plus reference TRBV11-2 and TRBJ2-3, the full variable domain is EAGVAQSPRYKIIEKRQSVAFWCNPISGHATLYWYQQILGQGPKLLIQFQNNGVVDDSQLPKDRFSAERLKGVDSTLKIQPAKLEDSAVYLCASSLVSDTQYFGPGTRLTVL.

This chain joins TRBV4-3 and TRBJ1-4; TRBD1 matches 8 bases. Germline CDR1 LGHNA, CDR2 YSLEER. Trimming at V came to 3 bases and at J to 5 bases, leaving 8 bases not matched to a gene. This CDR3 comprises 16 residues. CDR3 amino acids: CASSHYQQGGNEKLFF. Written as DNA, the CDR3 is TGCGCCAGCAGCCATTACCAACAGGGGGGAAATGAAAAACTGTTTTTT.

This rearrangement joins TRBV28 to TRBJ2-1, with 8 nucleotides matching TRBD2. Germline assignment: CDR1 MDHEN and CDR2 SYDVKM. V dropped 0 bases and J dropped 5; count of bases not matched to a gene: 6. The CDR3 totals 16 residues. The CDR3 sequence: CASSLWASGRNNEQFF. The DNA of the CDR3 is TGTGCCAGCAGTTTATGGGCTAGCGGGCGAAACAATGAGCAGTTCTTC.

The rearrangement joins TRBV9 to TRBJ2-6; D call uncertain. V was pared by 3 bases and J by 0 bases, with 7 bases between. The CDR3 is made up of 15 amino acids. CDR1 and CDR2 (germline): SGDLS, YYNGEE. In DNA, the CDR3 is TGTGCCAGCAGCGCAGCGAGCTCTGGGGCCAACGTCCTGACTTTC. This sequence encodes CASSAASSGANVLTF.

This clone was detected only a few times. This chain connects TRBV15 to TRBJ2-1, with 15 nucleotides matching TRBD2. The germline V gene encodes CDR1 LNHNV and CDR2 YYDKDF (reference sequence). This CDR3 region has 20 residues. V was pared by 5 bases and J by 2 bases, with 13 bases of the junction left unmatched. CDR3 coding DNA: TGTGCCACCAGCGACGGACTAGCGGGGGGGATAGAATTTACCTACAATGAGCAGTTCTTC. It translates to CATSDGLAGGIEFTYNEQFF.

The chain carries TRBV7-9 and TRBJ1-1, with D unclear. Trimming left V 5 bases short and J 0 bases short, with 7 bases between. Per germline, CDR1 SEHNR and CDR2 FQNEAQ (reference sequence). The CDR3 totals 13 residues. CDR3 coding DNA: TGTGCCAGCAGCGCGACATTGAACACTGAAGCTTTCTTT. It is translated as CASSATLNTEAFF. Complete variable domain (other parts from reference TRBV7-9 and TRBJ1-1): DTGVSQNPRHKITKRGQNVTFRCDPISEHNRLYWYRQTLGQGPEFLTYFQNEAQLEKSRLLSDRFSAERPKGSFSTLEIQRTEQGDSAMYLCASSATLNTEAFFGQGTRLTVV.

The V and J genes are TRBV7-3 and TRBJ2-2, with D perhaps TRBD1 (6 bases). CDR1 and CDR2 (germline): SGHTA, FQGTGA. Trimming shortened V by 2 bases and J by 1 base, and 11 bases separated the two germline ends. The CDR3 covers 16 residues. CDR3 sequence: CASSLRRTENTGELFF. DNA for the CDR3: TGTGCCAGCAGCTTACGAAGGACAGAGAACACCGGGGAGCTGTTTTTT.

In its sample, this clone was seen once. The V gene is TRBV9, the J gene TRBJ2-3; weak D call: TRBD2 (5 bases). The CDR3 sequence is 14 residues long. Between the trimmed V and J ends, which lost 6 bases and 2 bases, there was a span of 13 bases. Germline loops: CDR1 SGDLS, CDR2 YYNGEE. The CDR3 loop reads CASTAGSPTDTQYF. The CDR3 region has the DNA TGTGCCAGCACCGCGGGCAGTCCCACAGATACGCAGTATTTT. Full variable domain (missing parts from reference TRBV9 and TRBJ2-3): DSGVTQTPKHLITATGQRVTLRCSPRSGDLSVYWYQQSLDQGLQFLIQYYNGEERAKGNILERFSAQQFPDLHSELNLSSLELGDSALYFCASTAGSPTDTQYFGPGTRLTVL.

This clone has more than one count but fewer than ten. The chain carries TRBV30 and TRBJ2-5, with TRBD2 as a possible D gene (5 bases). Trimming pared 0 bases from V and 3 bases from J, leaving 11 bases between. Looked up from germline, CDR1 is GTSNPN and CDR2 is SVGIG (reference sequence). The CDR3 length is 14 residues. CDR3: CAWSVFSGKETQYF. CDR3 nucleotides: TGTGCCTGGAGTGTATTCTCGGGGAAAGAGACCCAGTACTTC.

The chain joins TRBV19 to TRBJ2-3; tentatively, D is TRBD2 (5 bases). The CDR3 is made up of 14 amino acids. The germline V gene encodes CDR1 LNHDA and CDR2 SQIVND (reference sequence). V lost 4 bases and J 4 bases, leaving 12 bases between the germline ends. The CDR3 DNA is TGTGCCAGTAGTAAAGCGGAACGGGCAGATACGCAGTATTTT. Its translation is CASSKAERADTQYF.

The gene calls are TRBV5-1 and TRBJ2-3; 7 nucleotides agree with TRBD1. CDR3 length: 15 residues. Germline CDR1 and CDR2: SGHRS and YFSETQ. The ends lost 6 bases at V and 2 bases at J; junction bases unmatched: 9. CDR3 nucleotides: TGCGCCAGCACTCTTAGGACAGGATCCACAGATACGCAGTATTTT. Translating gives CASTLRTGSTDTQYF.

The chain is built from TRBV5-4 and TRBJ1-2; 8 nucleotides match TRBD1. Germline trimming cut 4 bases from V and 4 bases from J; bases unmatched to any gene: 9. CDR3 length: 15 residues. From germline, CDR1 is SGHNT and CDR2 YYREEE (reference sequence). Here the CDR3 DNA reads TGTGCCAGCAGCGTACCGGGACAGGAACCCTATGGCTACACCTTC. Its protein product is CASSVPGQEPYGYTF.

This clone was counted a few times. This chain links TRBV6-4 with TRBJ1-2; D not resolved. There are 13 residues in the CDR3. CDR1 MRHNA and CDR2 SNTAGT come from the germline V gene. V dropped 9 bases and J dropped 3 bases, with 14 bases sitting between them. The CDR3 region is CASDPPEDYGYTF. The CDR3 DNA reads TGTGCCAGTGACCCACCGGAGGACTATGGCTACACCTTC.

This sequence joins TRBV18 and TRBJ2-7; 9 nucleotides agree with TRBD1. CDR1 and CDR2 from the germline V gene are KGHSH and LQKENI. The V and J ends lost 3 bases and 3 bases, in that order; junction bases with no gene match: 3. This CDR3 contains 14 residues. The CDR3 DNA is TGTGCCAGCTCACCGACGACAGGGGGCTACGAGCAGTACTTC. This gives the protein CASSPTTGGYEQYF.